A single sample gave rise to the 25 T cell receptor beta chains below, sequenced in a study of blood T cells in healthy people across ages. Sample-barcoded 5' priming and a J-beta primer mix drove a second PCR of about 6 to 12 cycles. One entry per CDR3 protein results from TCRdb running MiXCR on the 5' RACE reads. The sample records 950,000 to 1,200,000 distinct CDR3 sequences, approximately 38% being singletons. Material for sequencing was blood. All receptors derive from a man aged 18 to 30 in good health.

The chain employs TRBV15 and TRBJ2-1; no clear D gene. With 4 bases removed from V and 0 bases from J, the gap between germline ends came to 10 bases. The V gene's germline CDR1 is LNHNV and CDR2 YYDKDF (reference sequence). The CDR3 sequence is 15 residues long. In DNA form, the CDR3 reads TGTGCCACCAGCAACCAGGAATCCTCCTACAATGAGCAGTTCTTC. The encoded protein is CATSNQESSYNEQFF. The full variable domain, in which reference TRBV15 and TRBJ2-1 provide the parts outside the CDR3, is DAMVIQNPRYQVTQFGKPVTLSCSQTLNHNVMYWYQQKSSQAPKLLFHYYDKDFNNEADTPDNFQSRRPNTSFCFLDIRSPGLGDTAMYLCATSNQESSYNEQFFGPGTRLTVL.

This clonotype was detected a few times. This chain connects TRBV20-1 to TRBJ1-2; D not resolved. Germline-derived CDR1 and CDR2 are DFQATT and SNEGSKA (reference sequence). The CDR3 is 11 residues long. Deletions cut 0 bases from V and 10 bases from J, with 9 bases between. The CDR3 DNA reads as TGCAGTGCTAGAGAAAGTCTGTACTACACCTTC. Amino acid sequence: CSARESLYYTF.

The sample holds many counts of this clonotype. V and J are TRBV4-3 and TRBJ1-4; D gene unclear. Looked up from germline, CDR1 is LGHNA and CDR2 is YSLEER. V dropped 0 bases and J dropped 1 base, with 6 bases sitting between them. CDR3 length: 15 amino acids. CDR3 bases: TGCGCCAGCAGCCAAGACGGTAGAACTAATGAAAAACTGTTTTTT. Protein product: CASSQDGRTNEKLFF.

The chain uses TRBV7-2 and TRBJ2-1; D perhaps matches TRBD2 (6 bases). Trimming pared 1 base from V and 5 bases from J, leaving 15 bases between. The CDR3 is 16 amino acids. In germline, CDR1 is SGHTA, CDR2 FQGNSA. CDR3 residues: CASSLGWGVPHNEQFF. The CDR3 DNA follows: TGTGCCAGCAGCTTAGGATGGGGGGTCCCACACAATGAGCAGTTCTTC. Full variable domain (rest looked up from reference TRBV7-2 and TRBJ2-1): GAGVSQSPSNKVTEKGKDVELRCDPISGHTALYWYRQSLGQGLEFLIYFQGNSAPDKSGLPSDRFSAERTGGSVSTLTIQRTQQEDSAVYLCASSLGWGVPHNEQFFGPGTRLTVL.

The rearrangement joins TRBV4-3 to TRBJ2-2; the D gene is possibly TRBD2 (5 bases). Germline lookup yields CDR1 LGHNA and CDR2 YSLEER. The CDR3 runs to 14 residues. V lost 4 bases and J lost 12, with 18 bases in between. CDR3 protein: CASSRGRGSVQLFF. DNA of the CDR3: TGCGCCAGCAGCCGTGGACGAGGGAGCGTGCAGCTGTTTTTT.

This sequence joins TRBV20-1 and TRBJ2-5; maybe TRBD2 (6 bases). The CDR3 contains 13 residues. The ends were cut back, 6 bases at V and 5 bases at J, with 16 bases in the middle. Germline CDR1 reads DFQATT; CDR2 reads SNEGSKA (reference sequence). The CDR3 DNA is TGCAGTGCGAGACTAGTCCCCACGGAGACCCAGTACTTC. Translated: CSARLVPTETQYF.

The chain employs TRBV29-1 and TRBJ2-4; weak D call: TRBD1 (6 bases). The DNA end favors TRBJ2-7, so the J call may be wrong. This CDR3 is built from 12 residues. CDR1 SQVTM and CDR2 ANQGSEA come from the germline V gene. The CDR3 nucleotides are TGCAGCGTTGAGCGCCAGGGGCACGAGCAGTACTTC. Encoded protein: CSVERQGHEQYF.

The chain recombines TRBV12-3 or TRBV12-4 with TRBJ1-5; 9 bases agree with TRBD1. V shed 5 bases, J shed 4 bases, and the junction held 9 bases outside the gene matches. This CDR3 spans 16 amino acids. The CDR3 DNA sequence: TGTGCCAGCAGTCCCTCGGGACAGGGCGTTAATCAGCCCCAGCATTTT. Its protein product is CASSPSGQGVNQPQHF.

A few counts support this clonotype. The J gene is TRBJ1-1, the V gene TRBV7-2; D perhaps matches TRBD1 (6 bases). There are 13 residues in the CDR3. Germline lookup yields CDR1 SGHTA and CDR2 FQGNSA. V was trimmed by 5 bases and J by 4 bases, leaving 11 bases between them. Written as DNA, the CDR3 is TGTGCCAGCAGCGGGGGGGGGCGCACTGAAGCTTTCTTT. Translated: CASSGGGRTEAFF.

This clonotype was observed many times. The V gene is TRBV27, the J gene TRBJ2-3, with D perhaps TRBD2 (6 bases). The CDR3 spans 16 residues. Germline CDR1 reads MNHEY; CDR2 reads SMNVEV (reference sequence). Deletions cut 2 bases from V and 1 base from J, with 13 bases between. CDR3 DNA: TGTGCCAGCAGTTTAGAGCTTGGCGGGGGCACAGATACGCAGTATTTT. This gives the protein CASSLELGGGTDTQYF.

The rearrangement joins TRBV12-5 to TRBJ2-7; 8 nucleotides align to TRBD1. This CDR3 has 16 amino acids. V lost 6 bases and J lost 0; bases outside the gene matches: 10. Germline loops: CDR1 LGHNT, CDR2 FRNRAP. The chain's CDR3 is CASGLDSGTGSYEQYF. As DNA, the CDR3 is TGTGCTAGTGGCTTAGACTCCGGGACAGGCTCCTACGAGCAGTACTTC.

The chain has TRBV3-1 and TRBJ2-7, with 9 bases fitting TRBD1. The CDR3 length is 15 residues. CDR1 and CDR2 from the germline V gene are LGHDT and YNNKEL (reference sequence). V shed 2 bases, J shed 1 base, and the junction held 3 bases outside the gene matches. CDR3 coding DNA: TGTGCCAGCAGCCAACCCGGACAGGGGTCCTACGAGCAGTACTTC. Its protein product is CASSQPGQGSYEQYF.

This clonotype showed up just a few times. The chain combines TRBV14 with TRBJ1-6, with unresolved D. V lost 0 bases, J lost 8 bases, and 11 bases lay in between. CDR1 is SGHDN, CDR2 FVKESK, per germline. The CDR3 has 15 amino acids. CDR3 nucleotide sequence: TGTGCCAGCAGCCAAGATCCAAGACCTTATTCACCCCTCCACTTT. Its protein is CASSQDPRPYSPLHF.

On this clonotype itself: One end of the junction varies from germline; a read error may be responsible. The rearrangement joins TRBV9 to TRBJ1-6; no clear D. Germline V gene data show CDR1 as SGDLS and CDR2 as YYNGEE. There are 14 residues in the CDR3. In DNA, the CDR3 is TGTGCCAGCAGCGTATCAGGAGTTAATTCACCCCCCCACTTT. Translating it yields CASSVSGVNSPPHF. Based on the CDR3 plus reference TRBV9 and TRBJ1-6, the full variable domain is DSGVTQTPKHLITATGQRVTLRCSPRSGDLSVYWYQQSLDQGLQFLIQYYNGEERAKGNILERFSAQQFPDLHSELNLSSLELGDSALYFCASSVSGVNSPPHFGNGTRLTVT.

The rearrangement links TRBV9 to TRBJ2-1; tentatively, D is TRBD2 (7 bases). The germline V gene has CDR1 SGDLS and CDR2 YYNGEE. V was cut by 7 bases and J by 6 bases, with 14 bases left in between. This CDR3 is 13 amino acids long. The CDR3 nucleotides are TGTGCCAGCGAGGGGGGGTCTGGCAATGAGCAGTTCTTC. The encoded protein is CASEGGSGNEQFF.

The chain links TRBV20-1 to TRBJ1-2; perhaps TRBD1 as D (5 bases). The germline V gene has CDR1 DFQATT and CDR2 SNEGSKA (reference sequence). The V end was cut by 5 bases, the J end by 5 bases, with 12 bases between. CDR3 length: 12 residues. The CDR3 spells CSAHRILYGYTF. DNA for the CDR3: TGCAGTGCTCACAGGATTTTGTATGGCTACACCTTC.

This clonotype came up a few times. This chain uses TRBV5-4 with TRBJ1-2, with D perhaps matching TRBD1 (5 bases). V lost 2 bases, J lost 4 bases, and 12 bases lay in between. The CDR3 consists of 14 residues. Germline V gene sequence: CDR1 SGHNT, CDR2 YYREEE (reference sequence). Written as DNA, the CDR3 is TGTGCCAGCAGCTTTGGGGGATGGAGCTATGGCTACACCTTC. It is translated as CASSFGGWSYGYTF. Filled out from reference TRBV5-4 and TRBJ1-2, the complete variable domain reads ETGVTQSPTHLIKTRGQQVTLRCSSQSGHNTVSWYQQALGQGPQFIFQYYREEENGRGNFPPRFSGLQFPNYSSELNVNALELDDSALYLCASSFGGWSYGYTFGSGTRLTVV.

V gene TRBV20-1 combines with J gene TRBJ2-2; D gene ambiguous. V was clipped by 2 bases and J by 0 bases, with 10 bases between them. The germline gives CDR1 DFQATT, CDR2 SNEGSKA (reference sequence). The CDR3 sequence is 15 residues long. In nucleotides, the CDR3 is TGCAGTGCTAGAAATCCGCAGGCGAACACCGGGGAGCTGTTTTTT. Translation gives CSARNPQANTGELFF.

In this sample, this clonotype turned up a few times. The chain joins TRBV6-5 to TRBJ2-1; D remains ambiguous. Germline values: CDR1 MNHEY, CDR2 SVGAGI. The CDR3 is 14 residues long. V lost 6 bases, J lost 2 bases, and 11 bases lay in between. CDR3 in amino acids: CASSSPAAYNEQFF. CDR3 DNA: TGTGCCAGCAGCTCCCCTGCCGCCTACAATGAGCAGTTCTTC.

There are many counts of this clonotype. The V gene is TRBV5-6, the J gene TRBJ2-7; D not resolved. Germline CDR1 and CDR2: SGHDT and YYEEEE. Trimming removed 0 bases from V and 0 bases from J, with 4 bases in between. The CDR3 is 13 amino acids. The CDR3 spells CASSLVSSYEQYF. CDR3 in DNA: TGTGCCAGCAGCTTGGTAAGCTCCTACGAGCAGTACTTC.

The chain carries TRBV12-3 or TRBV12-4 and TRBJ2-7, with D possibly TRBD2 on 6 matching bases. This CDR3 has 15 amino acids. The V end lost 4 bases, the J end lost 7 bases, and 20 bases lay between the germline ends. Written as DNA, the CDR3 is TGTGCCAGCAGTTATCCCGGAAAGGGACTTTGGGAGCAGTACTTC. The encoded protein is CASSYPGKGLWEQYF.

The chain combines TRBV20-1 with TRBJ1-1; D not resolved. Per the germline V gene, CDR1 is DFQATT and CDR2 is SNEGSKA (reference sequence). There are 15 residues in the CDR3. V was clipped by 0 bases and J by 3 bases, with 14 bases between them. The CDR3 DNA reads as TGCAGTGCTAGAGATTTTGGTAGTAGGGACACTGAAGCTTTCTTT. Protein sequence: CSARDFGSRDTEAFF.

V is TRBV5-6 and J is TRBJ2-3; 9 bases are a match to TRBD1. Losses at the gene ends were 6 bases for V and 2 bases for J; bases not matched to a gene: 7. CDR1 SGHDT and CDR2 YYEEEE come from the germline V gene. The length of the CDR3 is 15 residues. CDR3 nucleotides: TGTGCCAGCAACAAGGACAGGGGCTACACAGATACGCAGTATTTT. Protein sequence: CASNKDRGYTDTQYF.

This clonotype occurred a few times. This chain uses TRBV27 with TRBJ2-5, with 14 bases fitting TRBD2. The CDR3 has 20 amino acids. J gave up 4 bases and V 5 bases, and 18 bases lay outside the gene matches. Germline loops: CDR1 MNHEY, CDR2 SMNVEV (reference sequence). The CDR3 region has the DNA TGTGCCAGCAGTACCACCCGACTAGCGGGGGGGCTATTTCATCCAGAGACCCAGTACTTC. Residues: CASSTTRLAGGLFHPETQYF.

The chain carries TRBV20-1 and TRBJ1-6, with 7 bases that match TRBD1. The CDR3 runs to 14 residues. V was clipped by 2 bases and J by 9 bases; unmatched bases: 7. In germline, CDR1 is DFQATT, CDR2 SNEGSKA (reference sequence). The CDR3 reads CSARNDRVSSPLHF. In DNA, the CDR3 is TGCAGTGCTAGAAATGACAGGGTCAGTTCACCCCTCCACTTT.